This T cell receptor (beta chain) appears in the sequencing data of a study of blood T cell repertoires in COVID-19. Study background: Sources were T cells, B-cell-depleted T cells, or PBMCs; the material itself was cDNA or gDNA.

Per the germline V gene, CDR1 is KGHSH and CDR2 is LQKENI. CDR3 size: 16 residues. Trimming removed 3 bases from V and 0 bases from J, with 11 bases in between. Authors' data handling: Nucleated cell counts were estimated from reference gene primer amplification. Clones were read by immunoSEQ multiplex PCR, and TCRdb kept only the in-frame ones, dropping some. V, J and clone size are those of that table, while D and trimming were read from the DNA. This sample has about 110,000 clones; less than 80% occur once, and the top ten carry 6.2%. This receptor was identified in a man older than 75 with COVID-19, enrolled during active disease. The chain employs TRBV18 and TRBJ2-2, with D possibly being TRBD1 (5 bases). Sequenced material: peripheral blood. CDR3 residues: CASSPQGAANTGELFF. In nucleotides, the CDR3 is TGTGCCAGCTCACCCCAAGGGGCTGCGAACACCGGGGAGCTGTTTTTT.